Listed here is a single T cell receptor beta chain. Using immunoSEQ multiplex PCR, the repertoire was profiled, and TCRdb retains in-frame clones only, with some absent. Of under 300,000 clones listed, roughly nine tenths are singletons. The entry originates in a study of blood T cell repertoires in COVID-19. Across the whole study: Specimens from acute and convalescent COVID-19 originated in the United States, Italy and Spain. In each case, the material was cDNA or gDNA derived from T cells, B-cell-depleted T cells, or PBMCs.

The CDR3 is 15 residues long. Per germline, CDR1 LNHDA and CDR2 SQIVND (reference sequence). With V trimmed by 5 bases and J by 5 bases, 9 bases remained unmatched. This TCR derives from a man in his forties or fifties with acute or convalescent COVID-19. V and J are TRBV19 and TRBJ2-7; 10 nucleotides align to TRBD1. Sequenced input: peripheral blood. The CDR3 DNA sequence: TGTGCCAGTAGTGACACCGGGACAGGGGTCCACGAGCAGTACTTC. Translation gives CASSDTGTGVHEQYF.